Shown below are 4 T cell receptor beta chains from a single sample sequenced in a study of shared clonotypes between healthy human individuals. Naive CD8 isolation took CD45RO-negative cells positively selected for CCR7 and excluded terminally differentiated effector memory CD45RA+ cells. Some clones are missing from TCRdb's copy, which holds only in-frame ones; the method was immunoSEQ multiplex PCR. The sample yields roughly 770,000 clones, 95% to 97% seen once. The sample comprised naive CD8+ T cells sorted from blood. These TCRs come from a man aged 25-45 years in good health.

The J gene is TRBJ1-2, the V gene TRBV10-2; no firm D call. Trimming shortened V by 4 bases and J by 4 bases, and 7 bases separated the two germline ends. In germline, CDR1 is WSHSY, CDR2 SAAADI. This CDR3 comprises 12 residues. CDR3 sequence (DNA): TGCGCCAGCAGTGCCGGGCCCTATGGCTACACCTTC. Its translation is CASSAGPYGYTF.

V and J are TRBV29-1 and TRBJ2-1; 10 bases fit TRBD2. The CDR3 runs to 13 residues. CDR1 and CDR2 from the germline V gene are SQVTM and ANQGSEA. The V gene end was trimmed by 4 bases and the J gene end by 10 bases; junction bases not matched to a gene: 7. CDR3 amino acids: CSVVLAGVGEQFF. The DNA for the CDR3 is TGCAGCGTTGTGCTAGCGGGAGTGGGGGAGCAGTTCTTC.

The V gene is TRBV18, the J gene TRBJ2-7; D is perhaps TRBD2 (6 bases). Trimming left V 3 bases short and J 6 bases short, with 12 bases between. The CDR3 spans 13 residues. The germline V gene has CDR1 KGHSH and CDR2 LQKENI. CDR3 amino acids: CASSPGGVSEQYF. The CDR3, as DNA: TGTGCCAGCTCACCTGGAGGGGTCAGCGAGCAGTACTTC.

V is TRBV9 and J is TRBJ2-3; D gene uncertain. This CDR3 spans 16 amino acids. The germline gives CDR1 SGDLS, CDR2 YYNGEE. The V end was cut by 0 bases, the J end by 3 bases, with 14 bases between. In nucleotides, the CDR3 is TGTGCCAGCAGCGTAGCTCTGGGGTTGGGTACAGATACGCAGTATTTT. It yields the protein CASSVALGLGTDTQYF.